This TCR beta chain was profiled in a study of T cells after yellow fever vaccination. In the study overall: Fractions of low cell number were prepared using SMART-Seq v4 Ultra Low Input.

This clonotype was counted between two and nine times. MiXCR, run by TCRdb on the 5' RACE reads, gives a single entry per CDR3 protein. The sample yields roughly 160,000 distinct CDR3 sequences, 6% to 7.5% seen once. This CDR3 spans 16 amino acids. The germline V and J ends were trimmed by 1 base and 0 bases, with 10 bases remaining between them. Per the germline V gene, CDR1 is SGHTA and CDR2 is FQGNSA. This chain connects TRBV7-2 to TRBJ1-3; TRBD1 might be the D (6 bases). The source is a man aged 18 to 30 who received the YFV17D yellow fever vaccine. The input for sequencing was CD4+ T cells sorted from PBMCs, taken 5 days after the first yellow fever vaccination. CDR3 in amino acids: CASSLGGPFSGNTIYF. The CDR3, as DNA: TGTGCCAGCAGCTTAGGGGGGCCCTTCTCTGGAAACACCATATATTTT.